This is a list of T cell receptor beta chains from one sample in a study of Graves' ophthalmopathy and Graves' hyperthyroidism. TCRdb used MiXCR to reprocess the multiplex PCR reads, holding one entry per CDR3 protein. Of more than 1,000,000 distinct CDR3 sequences listed, about 38% are singletons. Sequencing input: peripheral blood or thyroid tissue (not recorded which). The receptors shown here come from an adult man with Graves' hyperthyroidism. CDR3s include the opening cysteine and the closing phenylalanine or tryptophan. D genes are given only for firm matches. The size entry is marked missing in some rows and otherwise reads once, few, many or a size class.

abundance,d_gene,v_gene,j_gene,CDR3nt,CDR3aa
.,.,TRBV5-5,TRBJ2-7,TGTGCCAGCAGCTTCGATCCGGGGTTCTACGAGCAGTACTTC,CASSFDPGFYEQYF
.,.,TRBV20-1,TRBJ1-5,TGCAGTGCGGGACGGGTGTTTCAGCCCCAGCATTTT,CSAGRVFQPQHF
many,TRBD1,TRBV5-1,TRBJ2-7,TGCGCCAGCAGCTTGGCTTCTCAGGGGGCTCAGGGCGAGCAGTACTTC,CASSLASQGAQGEQYF
many,.,TRBV5-1,TRBJ1-4,TGCGCCAGCAGTAGGGCGGCTGTTGGGGAAAAACTGTTTTTT,CASSRAAVGEKLFF
.,.,TRBV6-2/TRBV6-3,TRBJ1-2,TGTGCCAGCAGTTCCTCTCTCCATGGCTACACCTTC,CASSSSLHGYTF
many,.,TRBV20-1,TRBJ1-1,TGCAGTGCATTCGATCAAGGGAGTGAAAGAGCTTTCTTT,CSAFDQGSERAFF
.,.,TRBV25-1,TRBJ1-2,TGTGCCACCAACCAGGCTCCTATACAGGGTGATAGCTACACCTTC,CATNQAPIQGDSYTF
.,TRBD2,TRBV29-1,TRBJ2-3,TGCAGCGGTGGGCCCGGGAGGGCAGATACGCAGTATTTT,CSGGPGRADTQYF
many,.,TRBV5-6,TRBJ1-5,TGTGCCAGCAGCTTAGGGTCCCAGCCCCAGCATTTT,CASSLGSQPQHF
many,TRBD1,TRBV5-1,TRBJ2-7,TGCGCCAGCAGCTCTGGAGGGGCAGGGGGCATCTACGAGCAGTACTTC,CASSSGGAGGIYEQYF
many,.,TRBV11-2,TRBJ2-5,TGTGCCAGCAGCTTGGGAGACACAATCTTGCGAGAGACCCAGTACTTC,CASSLGDTILRETQYF
.,.,TRBV20-1,TRBJ2-5,TGCAGTGCTAGAGGGCGGATACAAGAGACCCAGTACTTC,CSARGRIQETQYF
many,TRBD2,TRBV20-1,TRBJ2-7,TGCAGTGCTGTTCTAGGGACTAGCTTAAGCGAGCAGTACTTC,CSAVLGTSLSEQYF
many,TRBD1,TRBV15,TRBJ1-5,TGTGCCACCAGCAGAGATGGGACAGGGAAACGGTCCCAGCATTTT,CATSRDGTGKRSQHF
.,.,TRBV9,TRBJ2-3,TGTGCCAGCAGCCCGGGATCGCCATTCTATACGCAGTATTTT,CASSPGSPFYTQYF
.,TRBD2,TRBV20-1,TRBJ2-7,TGCAGTGCTAGGCACCGGTGGAGCGGGGGGAGATACGAGCAGTACTTC,CSARHRWSGGRYEQYF
many,.,TRBV12-3/TRBV12-4,TRBJ1-6,TGTGCCAGCAGTAACAGGAACTATAATTCACCCCTCCACTTT,CASSNRNYNSPLHF
many,.,TRBV7-6,TRBJ1-1,TGTGCCAGCAGCCCGCAGCGCGGGGAGGCGGACACTGAAGCTTTCTTT,CASSPQRGEADTEAFF
.,TRBD1,TRBV7-3,TRBJ2-2,TGTGCCAGCACCCCCGGCCGGGACAGGGGGCGAGGCGGGGAGCTGTTTTTT,CASTPGRDRGRGGELFF
.,.,TRBV9,TRBJ1-4,TGTGCCAGCAGCGTAGCGGAAAAACTGTTTTTT,CASSVAEKLFF
many,.,TRBV24-1,TRBJ1-4,TGTGCCACCAGTGACCCTCAACAGGGTTCGAATGAAAAACTGTTTTTT,CATSDPQQGSNEKLFF
many,.,TRBV29-1,TRBJ1-1,TGCAGCGCGAGCCAGGGGATTGGGGACACTGAAGCTTTCTTT,CSASQGIGDTEAFF
.,TRBD1,TRBV24-1,TRBJ1-5,TGTGCCACCAGTGACTCGGGACAGCACCAGCATTTT,CATSDSGQHQHF
many,.,TRBV4-3,TRBJ2-7,TGCGCCAGCAGCCAAGATCTAAGGGGAGGCTACGAGCAGTACTTC,CASSQDLRGGYEQYF
few,TRBD1,TRBV10-3,TRBJ1-4,TGTGCCATCAGTGAGGAGGGACAGGGGGAAAAACTGTTTTTT,CAISEEGQGEKLFF
few,.,TRBV6-1,TRBJ1-5,TGTGCCAGCAGCAAGACGGGTTATAGCAATCAGCCCCAGCATTTT,CASSKTGYSNQPQHF
many,TRBD1,TRBV11-2,TRBJ2-7,TGTGCCAGCAGCTTAGGTCTGGGACAGTATCGCGAGCAGTACTTC,CASSLGLGQYREQYF
.,.,TRBV5-8,TRBJ1-2,TGTGCCAGCAGCTTGACCTCCACCGCGGGACCGATTAACTATGGCTACACCTTC,CASSLTSTAGPINYGYTF
many,.,TRBV15,TRBJ2-5,TGTGCCACCAGCAGAGTTGGGCAGGTTTTCGGGGAGACCCAGTACTTC,CATSRVGQVFGETQYF
few,.,TRBV6-4,TRBJ1-2,TGTGCCAGCAGTGACGAGGGCGGGGGAAACATATATGGCTACACCTTC,CASSDEGGGNIYGYTF
many,.,TRBV24-1,TRBJ1-2,TGTGCCACTCGAGGCGGAGGGGCGGTTAACTATGGCTACACCTTC,CATRGGGAVNYGYTF
few,TRBD1,TRBV10-3,TRBJ1-5,TGTGCCAGCAACGGGACAGGTAATGTGAGCAATCAGCCCCAGCATTTT,CASNGTGNVSNQPQHF
.,.,TRBV20-1,TRBJ1-2,TGCAGTGCCACCCTCCAGGGAGGCATCTATGGCTACACCTTC,CSATLQGGIYGYTF
many,.,TRBV7-2,TRBJ1-5,TGTGCCAGCAGCTTAGAGGGGCGACCCAATCAGCCCCAGCATTTT,CASSLEGRPNQPQHF
.,.,TRBV19,TRBJ2-7,TGTGCCAGTAGTATACTACAGGGCGGCGAGCAGTACTTC,CASSILQGGEQYF
.,.,TRBV12-3/TRBV12-4,TRBJ1-4,TGTGCCAGCAGTTTAGCGAGCGGGCGCCGGGGTGAAAAACTGTTTTTT,CASSLASGRRGEKLFF
.,.,TRBV19,TRBJ1-5,TGTGCCAGTAGTATAGTCGGGCAGGGGAGTAATCAGCCCCAGCATTTT,CASSIVGQGSNQPQHF
.,.,TRBV7-9,TRBJ2-3,TGTGCCAGCAGCTCTGAGGGCGACACAGATACGCAGTATTTT,CASSSEGDTDTQYF
.,.,TRBV7-2,TRBJ1-1,TGTGCCAGCAGCTCCTCTGGGGGGGGCACTGAAGCTTTCTTT,CASSSSGGGTEAFF
many,.,TRBV20-1,TRBJ1-4,TGCAGTGCTTTGAGAGGAGAAAAACTGTTTTTT,CSALRGEKLFF
.,TRBD1,TRBV19,TRBJ2-5,TGTGCCAGTAGCGAGACAGGGAGAGCCTACGAGACCCAGTACTTC,CASSETGRAYETQYF
.,TRBD2,TRBV9,TRBJ2-5,TGTGCCAGCAGCGTTCGACTAGCGGGCCAAGAGACCCAGTACTTC,CASSVRLAGQETQYF
.,TRBD1,TRBV30,TRBJ2-5,TGTGCCTGGAGTGTAGGGGGCAGCAGCCAAGAGACCCAGTACTTC,CAWSVGGSSQETQYF
.,.,TRBV27,TRBJ2-7,TGTGCCAGCAGTTTAGAACCGAACTACGAGCAGTACTTC,CASSLEPNYEQYF
.,.,TRBV20-1,TRBJ2-7,TGCAGTGCGGGAGACATCAGGTTCTCCCACGAGCAGTACTTC,CSAGDIRFSHEQYF
.,TRBD2,TRBV24-1,TRBJ2-1,TGTGCCACCAGTGATTTAGCGGGAGGGCGGGATGAGCAGTTCTTC,CATSDLAGGRDEQFF
.,.,TRBV9,TRBJ2-2,TGTGCCAGCAGCGTTCGCTCGGCAACGAACACCGGGGAGCTGTTTTTT,CASSVRSATNTGELFF
.,TRBD1,TRBV12-3/TRBV12-4,TRBJ1-4,TGTGCCAGCAGCCATGCCCGGACAGGGTCTAATGAAAAACTGTTTTTT,CASSHARTGSNEKLFF
many,.,TRBV24-1,TRBJ2-7,TGTGCCACCAGTGACTCGATTCGCTCCTACGAGCAGTACTTC,CATSDSIRSYEQYF
.,TRBD1,TRBV29-1,TRBJ2-7,TGCAGCTGGGACAGTTACTACGAGCAGTACTTC,CSWDSYYEQYF
once,.,TRBV19,TRBJ2-6,TGTGCCAGTAGTTCCGACGGGCAGTGGGCCAACGTCCTGACTTTC,CASSSDGQWANVLTF
many,TRBD1,TRBV20-1,TRBJ1-5,TGCAGTGCTAGTACAGGGGAAGGTCAGCCCCAGCATTTT,CSASTGEGQPQHF
.,.,TRBV7-9,TRBJ2-7,.,CASSIYLCSVESPGEQYF
many,.,TRBV4-1,TRBJ2-5,TGCGCCAGCAGCCAAGGAATGCGGTCCAATTCCCAAGAGACCCAGTACTTC,CASSQGMRSNSQETQYF
many,.,TRBV5-4,TRBJ1-2,TGTGCCAGCAGCCCCGGGAGGGAGCGATACTATGGCTACACCTTC,CASSPGRERYYGYTF
many,.,TRBV9,TRBJ1-2,TGTGCCAGCAGCCCTCAACCAAACTATGGCTACACCTTC,CASSPQPNYGYTF
.,.,TRBV7-9,TRBJ1-2,TGTGCCAGCAGCTTGGACACCTCTAACTATGGCTACACCTTC,CASSLDTSNYGYTF